The rows below give T cell receptor beta chains drawn from one sample of a study of T cells in localized non-small cell lung cancer. Some clones are missing from TCRdb's copy, which holds only in-frame ones; the method was immunoSEQ multiplex PCR. Of 40,000 to 55,000 clones listed, around 80% are singletons. Specimen: PBMCs, collected before any cancer treatment. The receptors derive from a woman aged 35 to 70 with stage II lung adenocarcinoma. The CDR3 runs from the conserved cysteine through the conserved F or W. The order of the fields is J gene, V gene, clone size, D gene, CDR3 DNA, CDR3 protein. The D gene is left open where the match is weak. A row's size may be missing; if present it is once, few, many or a size class.

TRBJ1-6 TRBV5-4 - TRBD1 TGTGCCAGCAGCTTCTTGGGACAGGGGTCGTCACCCCTCCACTTT CASSFLGQGSSPLHF
TRBJ2-2 TRBV7-3 few TRBD2 TGTGCCAGCAGCTTATCTAGCGGGGGCACCGGGGAGCTGTTTTTT CASSLSSGGTGELFF
TRBJ1-1 TRBV5-1 - TRBD1 TGCGCCAGCAGCTTGGGGACAGGGTACGTCACTGAAGCTTTCTTT CASSLGTGYVTEAFF
TRBJ1-1 TRBV6-5 - - TGTGCCAGCAGTTCCTTTAACACTGAAGCTTTCTTT CASSSFNTEAFF
TRBJ1-5 TRBV18 - TRBD1 TGTGCCAGCTCACCACCGAGCTATCCGGGACAGGGTATACAGCCCCAGCATTTT CASSPPSYPGQGIQPQHF
TRBJ1-1 TRBV2 - - TGTGCCAGCGGAGAGGACATGAACACTGAAGCTTTCTTT CASGEDMNTEAFF
TRBJ2-3 TRBV6-1 - - TGTGCCAGCAGTGCCGAGGGCACAGATACGCAGTATTTT CASSAEGTDTQYF
TRBJ1-5 TRBV10-3 few - TGTGCCATCAGTGAGTGGGGCAATCAGCCCCAGCATTTT CAISEWGNQPQHF
TRBJ1-1 TRBV7-9 once TRBD1 TGTGCCAGCAGCTTATCACCCGACAGGGTGAACACTGAAGCTTTCTTT CASSLSPDRVNTEAFF
TRBJ1-4 TRBV6-1 few - TGTGCCAGCAGTGAAGTGTCGGGCAGAACTAATGAAAAACTGTTTTTT CASSEVSGRTNEKLFF
TRBJ2-6 TRBV4-2 few - TGTGCCAGCAGCCAAGACAGCTCTGGGGCCAACGTCCTGACTTTC CASSQDSSGANVLTF
TRBJ2-1 TRBV9 - TRBD1 TGTGCCAGCAGCCCATCAACAGGGGGCAGTTTCAATGAGCAGTTCTTC CASSPSTGGSFNEQFF